The 19 T cell receptor beta chains given below trace back to one sample, sequenced in a study of T cell clonotyping in hematopoietic cell transplantation. Data came from immunoSEQ multiplex PCR; TCRdb stores just in-frame clones and leaves some out. Of roughly 44,000 clones in the sample, 85% are singletons; the top ten hold less than 3%. Specified time point: recipient sample about 28 days before transplant, after cytoreduction. Sequences were derived from peripheral blood mononuclear cells, sampled before stem cell transplant. The receptors shown here come from a man aged 55 to 69 with acute myeloid leukemia. Some clones in this sample may be carry-over from other donors' samples.

This clone has only one observation. The gene calls are TRBV7-6 and TRBJ1-4, with D unresolved. This CDR3 spans 14 amino acids. V lost 1 base to trimming and J lost 0 bases, with 3 bases between them. Germline-derived CDR1 and CDR2 are SGHVS and FNYEAQ. CDR3 DNA sequence: TGTGCCAGCAGCTTAGGAGCAACTAATGAAAAACTGTTTTTT. Translated, it gives CASSLGATNEKLFF. The complete variable domain, with remaining parts taken from reference TRBV7-6 and TRBJ1-4, reads GAGVSQSPRYKVTKRGQDVALRCDPISGHVSLYWYRQALGQGPEFLTYFNYEAQQDKSGLPNDRFSAERPEGSISTLTIQRTEQRDSAMYRCASSLGATNEKLFFGSGTQLSVL.

The genes are TRBV7-2 and TRBJ2-1; 10 positions match TRBD2. V lost 8 bases, J lost 9 bases, and 19 bases stayed unmatched. CDR3 size: 17 residues. Germline V gives CDR1 SGHTA, CDR2 FQGNSA. CDR3 in amino acids: CASSPEGLAGAMGEQFF. The CDR3 bases are TGTGCCAGCTCCCCAGAGGGGCTAGCGGGGGCCATGGGTGAGCAGTTCTTC.

The gene calls are TRBV7-3 and TRBJ2-3, with TRBD1 as a possible D gene (5 bases). There are 13 residues in the CDR3. Between the trimmed V and J ends, which lost 5 bases and 9 bases, there was a span of 15 bases. CDR1 and CDR2 from the germline V gene are SGHTA and FQGTGA. CDR3 amino acids: CASSTPLGRTQYF. For the CDR3, the DNA is TGTGCCAGCAGCACACCACTGGGGCGCACGCAGTATTTT.

This chain connects TRBV10-2 to TRBJ1-5; D is ambiguous. Germline CDR1 WSHSY, CDR2 SAAADI. The CDR3 sequence is 14 residues long. Trimming left V 3 bases short and J 6 bases short, with 12 bases between. CDR3 in DNA: TGCGCCAGCAGTGACTGGACGATTACTCAGCCCCAGCATTTT. Translation: CASSDWTITQPQHF.

CDR3 sequence (DNA): TGTGCCAGCAGTACATCGGGAGTGGGCTATGGCTACACCTTC. Protein sequence: CASSTSGVGYGYTF. The chain couples TRBV2 to TRBJ1-2, with D unclear. The V end lost 5 bases, the J end lost 4 bases, and 14 bases lay between the germline ends. CDR3 length: 14 residues. Per germline, CDR1 SNHLY and CDR2 FYNNEI.

The rearrangement uses TRBV6-5 and TRBJ2-7; D is possibly TRBD2 (6 bases). CDR1 MNHEY and CDR2 SVGAGI come from the germline V gene. The germline V and J ends were trimmed by 2 bases and 1 base, with 12 bases remaining between them. This CDR3 comprises 15 residues. CDR3 nucleotides: TGTGCCAGCAGTTACGGGGGGAAGGGATCCTACGAGCAGTACTTC. This encodes CASSYGGKGSYEQYF.

The chain combines TRBV7-2 with TRBJ2-5, with 10 bases aligning to TRBD1. With 2 bases clipped from V and 1 base from J, the junction kept 4 bases outside the gene matches. CDR1 and CDR2 (germline): SGHTA, FQGNSA. This CDR3 has 16 residues. As DNA, the CDR3 is TGTGCCAGCAGCTTAAGGAGGACAGGGGGCCAAGAGACCCAGTACTTC. It specifies CASSLRRTGGQETQYF.

CDR3 nucleotide sequence: TGTGCCAGCAGCGGCCACAGGTGGGGGTTAATCCCTGAAGCTTTCTTT. It is translated as CASSGHRWGLIPEAFF. V gene TRBV11-1 combines with J gene TRBJ1-1; TRBD1 might be the D (5 bases). CDR1 is SGHAT, CDR2 FQDESV, per germline (reference sequence). The CDR3 runs to 16 residues. The V end lost 5 bases, the J end lost 6 bases, and 22 bases lay between the germline ends.

J is TRBJ1-5 and V is TRBV28; D is possibly TRBD1 (5 bases). V was cut by 5 bases and J by 7 bases, with 18 bases left in between. CDR1 MDHEN and CDR2 SYDVKM come from the germline V gene. This CDR3 has 15 residues. The CDR3 bases are TGTGCCAGCAGTCCCTCCATGAGGGGAAACCAGCCCCAGCATTTT. Translation: CASSPSMRGNQPQHF.

The chain joins TRBV7-3 to TRBJ1-1; D unresolved. This CDR3 is 14 amino acids long. Germline V lookup: CDR1 SGHTA, CDR2 FQGTGA. V shed 0 bases and J shed 1 base, with 6 bases lying between them. CDR3 residues: CASSLTVQNTEAFF. The CDR3 DNA reads as TGTGCCAGCAGCTTAACGGTACAGAACACTGAAGCTTTCTTT.

The chain couples TRBV19 to TRBJ2-7; the match to TRBD1 covers 8 bases. Trimming took 7 bases from V and 2 from J; bases not matched to a gene: 16. The germline V gene encodes CDR1 LNHDA and CDR2 SQIVND (reference sequence). This CDR3 region has 17 residues. CDR3 DNA sequence: TGTGCCAGTACGCCCCAGGCGACAGGGGCGGACCCCTACGAGCAGTACTTC. It is translated as CASTPQATGADPYEQYF.

This clone was counted a single time. The rearrangement uses TRBV6-5 and TRBJ1-2, with D unclear. The V end was cut by 6 bases, the J end by 0 bases, with 8 bases between. Germline assignment: CDR1 MNHEY and CDR2 SVGAGI. CDR3 length equals 13 residues. CDR3 amino acids: CASRRPSNYGYTF. In DNA form, the CDR3 reads TGTGCCAGCAGGAGGCCCTCTAACTATGGCTACACCTTC.

The sample holds a few counts of this clone. The CDR3 DNA is TGCAGCGTTAGGAAGGACGAGCAGTACTTC. This sequence encodes CSVRKDEQYF. The chain uses TRBV29-1 and TRBJ2-7; D ambiguous. Germline lookup yields CDR1 SQVTM and CDR2 ANQGSEA. The CDR3 is 10 residues long. V was clipped by 5 bases and J by 5 bases, with 7 bases between them.

The chain joins TRBV10-3 to TRBJ1-5, with a possible D match to TRBD1 (5 bases). Germline assignment: CDR1 ENHRY and CDR2 SYGVKD. CDR3 length: 16 residues. Trimming took off 3 bases at V and 6 bases at J, with 18 bases between the two ends. In DNA form, the CDR3 reads TGTGCCATCAGTGATAGCCACCCCAGGGACGGTCAGCCCCAGCATTTT. Translated, it gives CAISDSHPRDGQPQHF.

The gene calls are TRBV28 and TRBJ1-2, with D uncertain. The CDR3 contains 18 residues. V was shortened by 5 bases and J by 3 bases, with 25 bases between the two germline ends. Per germline, CDR1 MDHEN and CDR2 SYDVKM. The CDR3 DNA reads TGTGCCAGCAGTCCCCAAGGTCTAGACCCGATGGGCCACTATGGCTACACCTTC. This gives the protein CASSPQGLDPMGHYGYTF.

The V and J genes are TRBV19 and TRBJ1-6, with TRBD1 as a possible D gene (5 bases). Germline CDR1 and CDR2: LNHDA and SQIVND (reference sequence). The germline V and J ends were trimmed by 5 bases and 11 bases, with 13 bases remaining between them. The CDR3 consists of 13 residues. The CDR3 here is CASSEGPIAPLHF. CDR3 bases: TGTGCCAGTAGTGAGGGGCCGATAGCACCCCTCCACTTT.

The CDR3 sequence: CASSLVAGVGATGELFF. The CDR3 coding sequence is TGTGCCAGCAGCTTAGTTGCGGGTGTGGGGGCCACCGGGGAGCTGTTTTTT. This sequence joins TRBV7-2 and TRBJ2-2; weak D call: TRBD1 (6 bases). The V gene lost 1 base and the J gene lost 4 bases, with 16 bases spanning the gap. This CDR3 spans 17 amino acids. The germline V gene encodes CDR1 SGHTA and CDR2 FQGNSA.

The chain combines TRBV9 with TRBJ2-7, with D uncertain. V dropped 4 bases and J dropped 3 bases, with 23 bases sitting between them. CDR3 length: 17 residues. Germline CDR1 reads SGDLS; CDR2 reads YYNGEE. CDR3 region: CASSPRLGLVNIYEQYF. Here the CDR3 DNA reads TGTGCCAGCAGCCCCCGCCTCGGGCTGGTCAACATCTACGAGCAGTACTTC.

The V call is TRBV7-2, the J call TRBJ2-7, with unresolved D. Per germline, CDR1 SGHTA and CDR2 FQGNSA. The V and J ends lost 5 bases and 7 bases respectively, with 15 bases between them. The CDR3 spans 13 residues. The CDR3 DNA reads TGTGCCAGCAGCAAAGGGATTGGTCAGGAGCAGTACTTC. Its protein is CASSKGIGQEQYF. The full variable domain, rest sourced from reference TRBV7-2 and TRBJ2-7, is GAGVSQSPSNKVTEKGKDVELRCDPISGHTALYWYRQSLGQGLEFLIYFQGNSAPDKSGLPSDRFSAERTGGSVSTLTIQRTQQEDSAVYLCASSKGIGQEQYFGPGTRLTVT.